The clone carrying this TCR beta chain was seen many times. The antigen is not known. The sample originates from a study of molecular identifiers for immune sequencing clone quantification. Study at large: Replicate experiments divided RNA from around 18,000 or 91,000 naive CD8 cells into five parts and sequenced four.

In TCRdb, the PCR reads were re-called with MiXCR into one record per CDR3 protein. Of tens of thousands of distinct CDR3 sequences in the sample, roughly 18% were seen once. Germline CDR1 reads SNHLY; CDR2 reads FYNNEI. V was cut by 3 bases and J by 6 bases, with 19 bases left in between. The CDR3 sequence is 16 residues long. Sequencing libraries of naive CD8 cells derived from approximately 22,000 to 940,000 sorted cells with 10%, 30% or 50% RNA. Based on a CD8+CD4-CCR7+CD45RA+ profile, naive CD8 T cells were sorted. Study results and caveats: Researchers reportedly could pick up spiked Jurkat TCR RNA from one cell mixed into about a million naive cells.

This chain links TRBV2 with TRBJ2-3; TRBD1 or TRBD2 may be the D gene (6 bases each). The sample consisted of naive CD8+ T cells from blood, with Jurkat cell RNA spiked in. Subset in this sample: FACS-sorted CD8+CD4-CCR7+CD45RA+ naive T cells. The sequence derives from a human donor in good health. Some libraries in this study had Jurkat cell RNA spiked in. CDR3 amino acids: CASSESLAPGADTQYF. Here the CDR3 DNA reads TGTGCCAGCAGTGAGAGCCTAGCGCCGGGGGCGGATACGCAGTATTTT.